This TCR beta chain was sequenced for a study of vaccination effects on CD4 cells after COVID-19. At the level of the study: After the second dose, samples were taken at median day 72.

With the ViraFEST assay, the study expanded antigen-specific CD4+ T cells using viral peptide pools, then sequenced them. Cells that had been cultured for less than 13 days were the source of isolated CD4+ T cells. The cohort was immunized with two doses of either the BNT162b2 or mRNA-1273 vaccine. Absence of prior SARS-CoV-2 infection characterized the vaccine recipients, who showed negative nucleocapsid antibodies. Wells each received 1.5 million to 2.5 million PBMC, cultured with about 10 IU/ml IL-2 and roughly 9.8 ug/ml peptides. A half-medium replacement with IL-2 medium was carried out on days 3 and 7. There are 15 residues in the CDR3. Germline loops: CDR1 MNHEY, CDR2 SVGAGI. Trimming shortened V by 2 bases and J by 3 bases, and 10 bases separated the two germline ends. A remark on this clone: Antigen unknown.

Libraries were prepared by immunoSEQ multiplex PCR; TCRdb keeps only in-frame clonotypes and omits some of them. Of more than 25,000 clones listed, roughly 76% are singletons. The clonotype originates from a human donor who received a COVID-19 vaccine. Some clones in this sample may be carry-over from other donors' samples. V is TRBV6-5 and J is TRBJ1-4; the D is unclear. The specimen comprised CD4+ T cells from PBMCs cultured with SARS-CoV-2 spike peptides, sampled after COVID-19 vaccination. The CDR3 loop reads CASSYGGFANEKLFF. The CDR3 DNA sequence: TGTGCCAGCAGTTACGGAGGGTTTGCTAATGAAAAACTGTTTTTT.